The clone carrying this TCR beta chain has just one count. This record comes from a study of CDR3 diversity in severe acne. TCRdb independently ran MiXCR on the PCR reads; one entry per CDR3 protein. Of around 85,000 distinct CDR3 sequences listed, roughly 49% were seen once; the top ten hold 11%. This CDR3 contains 20 residues. Trimming took 2 bases from V and 5 from J, leaving 29 bases between them. CDR1 and CDR2 from the germline V gene are WSHSY and SAAADI. Input material: blood. This clonotype was obtained from a male donor with severe acne vulgaris. This chain uses TRBV10-2 with TRBJ2-3; D is uncertain. CDR3 sequence (DNA): TGCGCCAGCAGTGAGCCCGACATAACAACTTCTTTTCCGGACCAAGATACGCAGTATTTT. This translates into CASSEPDITTSFPDQDTQYF.